The rows below give T cell receptor beta chains drawn from one sample of a study of human CD8 memory T cell subsets. From its re-call of the 5' RACE reads, TCRdb lists each CDR3 protein once, without DNA. The sample table sets out approximately 9,400 distinct CDR3 sequences. The sequenced sample was CD8+ T cells from PBMCs. The receptors were sampled from a human donor in good health. Both conserved end residues are part of each CDR3. Fields, in order: clone size, J gene, V gene, CDR3 protein. Part of the rows lack a size; the others show once, few, many or a class for expanded clones.

NA | TRBJ1-5 | TRBV4-1 | CASSQDVSGGQPQHF
medium-sized | TRBJ2-7 | TRBV7-8 | CASSTRQDPTAYEQYF
NA | TRBJ1-5 | TRBV7-9 | CASSYSGTGTNQPQHF
NA | TRBJ1-6 | TRBV10-1 | CASKSRENSPLHF
medium-sized | TRBJ1-1 | TRBV5-6 | CASSTRQGRDTEAFF
NA | TRBJ1-5 | TRBV15 | CATSRGQELNQPQHF
NA | TRBJ2-7 | TRBV12-3/TRBV12-4 | CASSPRAMSSYEQYF
NA | TRBJ1-1 | TRBV5-4 | CASGDRGDTEAFF
NA | TRBJ1-1 | TRBV7-6 | CASSVGQGGTEAFF
NA | TRBJ2-2 | TRBV5-6 | CASLDRGRPGELFF
NA | TRBJ2-7 | TRBV5-1 | CASSASSSGEVSYEQYF
NA | TRBJ2-1 | TRBV28 | CASSRPRGTTPYEQFF
medium-sized | TRBJ2-1 | TRBV7-9 | CASSLEATGYNEQFF
NA | TRBJ2-5 | TRBV29-1 | CSVGELLALQETQYF
medium-sized | TRBJ2-1 | TRBV20-1 | CSASEIAGGDEQFF
NA | TRBJ1-5 | TRBV7-8 | CASSLRDYSNQPQHF
NA | TRBJ1-2 | TRBV20-1 | CSASDSGTGVSYGYTF
NA | TRBJ2-3 | TRBV20-1 | CSARIGRGTSKHSTDTQYF
NA | TRBJ1-5 | TRBV27 | CASSQTTGNSNQPQHF
NA | TRBJ2-1 | TRBV11-2 | CASSLVPQEQFF
NA | TRBJ2-7 | TRBV5-1 | CASSPGQGFLGYEQYF
NA | TRBJ2-1 | TRBV6-5 | CASSYSPNNEQFF
NA | TRBJ1-2 | TRBV7-9 | CASSLNTGLAYGYTF
NA | TRBJ2-1 | TRBV28 | CASRGTGTSYNEQFF
NA | TRBJ2-1 | TRBV27 | CASSFFAGVSDEQFF
NA | TRBJ2-7 | TRBV29-1 | CSVEGTSGGAYEQYF
NA | TRBJ1-1 | TRBV28 | CASSSGSLGGENTEAFF
NA | TRBJ2-5 | TRBV5-4 | CASSLGGSETQYF
NA | TRBJ2-5 | TRBV28 | CASSFRWPAHQETQYF
NA | TRBJ1-1 | TRBV4-3 | CASSQGRGNTEAFF
medium-sized | TRBJ2-1 | TRBV29-1 | CSVIRQGSYNEQFF
NA | TRBJ2-2 | TRBV4-3 | CASSQGTGFYTGELFF
NA | TRBJ2-7 | TRBV29-1 | CSARGPGGEQYF
NA | TRBJ2-1 | TRBV7-2 | CASSAYGIDLNEQFF
NA | TRBJ1-5 | TRBV5-5 | CASSSGQGLYQPQHF
NA | TRBJ2-3 | TRBV7-9 | CASSFPGQGAPDTQYF
NA | TRBJ1-2 | TRBV27 | CASSLSETSNYGYTF
NA | TRBJ1-5 | TRBV19 | CASSITSGNQPQHF
NA | TRBJ1-5 | TRBV29-1 | CSVETSRSNQPQHF
NA | TRBJ1-5 | TRBV27 | CASSLNGDSNQPQHF
NA | TRBJ1-2 | TRBV13 | CANTLNQSPRGYTF
NA | TRBJ2-1 | TRBV6-2/TRBV6-3 | CASSLTDNEQFF
NA | TRBJ2-5 | TRBV7-9 | CASSLTSGAQETQYF
NA | TRBJ2-7 | TRBV7-9 | CASSLVQGQTYEQYF
NA | TRBJ1-5 | TRBV15 | CATSRDSGDSVNQPQHF
NA | TRBJ2-2 | TRBV5-1 | CASSLYRSVGGTGELFF
NA | TRBJ2-7 | TRBV3-1 | CASSQSSGTVAYEQYF